This T cell receptor beta chain was documented in a study of T-cell memory formation after mild COVID-19 (dated by TCRdb to the early 2020s). In terms of the full investigation: TCR sequence clusters from the two donors were largely donor specific. Two young, previously healthy adult volunteers, one female and one male, were included in the cohort. In two donors, T-cell clones that expanded and contracted after mild COVID-19 were followed by sequencing TCRalpha and TCRbeta repertoires longitudinally.

What the study reported, not specific to this receptor: The second-wave clones that peaked on day 37 were not confirmed to be SARS-CoV-2 specific. Contracting CD4+ clones were found mainly in CM and EM memory subsets, while CD8+ clones were enriched in EMRA. Clones that contracted from day 15 to 85 showed balanced CD4/CD8 phenotypes, whereas a second wave of clones that expanded from day 15 to 37 leaned towards CD4+. The study included only a couple of mild cases, and larger cohorts that include severe cases with pre-infection samples were judged to be necessary. Some responding clones were detected in pre-infection memory, which suggested that pre-existing cross-reactive memory T cells had joined the SARS-CoV-2 response.

Concerning this clonotype itself: This receptor's antigen is unknown. No per-base quality is available; no much larger clone lies one base away.

Sequencing used an Illumina NovaSeq 6000. TCRalpha and TCRbeta cDNA libraries were built by 5'RACE with constant-segment primers, adding sample barcodes and unique molecular identifiers. RNA was extracted from every sample with Trizol reagent. Amplification of the libraries took two PCR steps, and the second step added a second sample barcode plus Illumina TruSeq adapters. The libraries were sequenced on an Illumina NovaSeq using 2 x 150 bp paired-end reads. The published analysis was carried out like this. With migec v1.2.7, reads were demultiplexed and then collapsed into UMI-guided consensus sequences. Using mixcr v2.1.11, the UMI consensuses were aligned to TRA and TRB V and J templates and assembled into clonotypes. Expanded or contracted clonotypes were those called significant by both edgeR and NoisET, with noise models trained on biological replicates. For edgeR calls, a false discovery rate-adjusted p below 0.01 and a log2 fold-change threshold of 1 were applied. As an exploratory analysis of dynamics, max-normalized trajectories of the 1000 most abundant clonotypes were examined by PCA with hierarchical clustering. The CD4 or CD8 phenotype of responding clones was assigned using the separately sequenced CD4+ and CD8+ repertoires. TCRdb ran its own pipeline on the public reads, namely fastp trimming at Q25 and MiXCR clone calling, and kept in-frame beta chains. CDR3 protein sequences are deduplicated, and each keeps its most common genes and DNA. The V and J calls come from TCRdb's annotation, not from the publication. For this sample the table gives about half a million distinct CDR3 sequences, of which 18% were detected only once. The top ten hold 9% to 15% of the sample.

Ficoll-Paque density gradient centrifugation was used to isolate PBMCs. Trimming takes 2 bases from V and 5 bases from J, and the germline ends sit 12 bases apart. The CDR3, from cysteine to phenylalanine, totals 14 residues. Solely the CDR3 DNA is kept, with 42 bases framed from the first base. The sequenced sample was PBMCs or a T cell subset sorted from them (not recorded which). The receptor comes from an adult woman who had mild COVID-19 (a few samples of this study predate the infection). The sample titles of this study are shuffled in the database, so cell type and time point are left out; the donor was told from shared clones. In this chain, TRBV12-3 or TRBV12-4 is recombined with TRBJ1-1; the D gene is unclear. The CDR3 protein: CASSLSTRGTEAFF. The sequenced DNA: TGTGCCAGCAGTTTATCCACCCGCGGGACTGAAGCTTTCTTT.